A single sample gave rise to the 21 T cell receptor beta chains below, sequenced in a study of CD8+CD57+ T cells in acquired aplastic anemia. Profiling that covered TCR beta VDJ and CDR3 relied on genomic DNA as its template. TCRdb reprocessed the reads with MiXCR, giving one entry per CDR3 protein. The sample comprises around 200,000 distinct CDR3 sequences, less than 75% of which are singletons, and around three fifths rests with the top ten. Patients who underwent sequencing had shown CD8+CD57+ cell expansion by flow cytometry. Sequenced: sorted CD4+, CD8+, or CD8+CD57+ T cells (not recorded which) from PBMCs. The receptors originated from a human donor with aplastic anemia.

V gene TRBV19 combines with J gene TRBJ1-2, with TRBD1 matching 8 bases. Unmatched junction bases numbered 7, after V lost 6 bases and J lost 4 bases. The CDR3 runs 14 residues. Germline CDR1 is LNHDA and CDR2 is SQIVND (reference sequence). The CDR3 nucleotides are TGTGCCAGTAGCAGTAGGACAGGGTCCTATGGCTACACCTTC. Residues: CASSSRTGSYGYTF.

V is TRBV29-1 and J is TRBJ2-7; D gene ambiguous. This CDR3 has 11 amino acids. The V gene's germline CDR1 is SQVTM and CDR2 ANQGSEA. The V end lost 3 bases, the J end lost 3 bases, and 6 bases lay between the germline ends. The CDR3 nucleotides read TGCAGCGTTGAGGTCCTCTACGAGCAGTACTTC. This codes for CSVEVLYEQYF.

V and J are TRBV19 and TRBJ2-7; the match to TRBD1 covers 10 bases. The length of the CDR3 is 15 residues. Germline V gene data show CDR1 as LNHDA and CDR2 as SQIVND (reference sequence). The ends lost 3 bases at V and 5 bases at J; junction bases unmatched: 7. CDR3: CASSMTGTGVDEQYF. The CDR3 DNA sequence: TGTGCCAGTAGTATGACCGGGACAGGGGTCGACGAGCAGTACTTC.

The chain employs TRBV19 and TRBJ2-7; TRBD1 or TRBD2 may be the D gene (5 bases each). CDR3 length: 15 amino acids. With 5 bases removed from V and 6 bases from J, the gap between germline ends came to 20 bases. Germline-derived CDR1 and CDR2 are LNHDA and SQIVND (reference sequence). The chain's CDR3 is CASSWDLGVTGEQYF. As DNA, the CDR3 is TGTGCCAGTAGTTGGGACCTCGGCGTTACCGGCGAGCAGTACTTC.

The rearrangement joins TRBV24-1 to TRBJ2-3, with 9 positions matching TRBD2. V lost 5 bases to trimming and J lost 5 bases; unmatched junction nucleotides: 7. Germline CDR1 is KGHDR and CDR2 is SFDVKD. This CDR3 has 15 amino acids. The CDR3 spells CATSGAGGPGDTQYF. The DNA for the CDR3 is TGTGCCACCAGTGGGGCGGGGGGGCCTGGAGATACGCAGTATTTT.

The chain recombines TRBV2 with TRBJ1-1; TRBD1 is a possible D gene (5 bases). V was cut by 3 bases and J by 4 bases, with 12 bases left in between. Germline-derived CDR1 and CDR2 are SNHLY and FYNNEI. The CDR3 is 14 amino acids. The CDR3 DNA sequence: TGTGCCAGCAGTGAGTGGCCAGGGACCACTGAAGCTTTCTTT. It translates to CASSEWPGTTEAFF. Together with reference TRBV2 and TRBJ1-1, the CDR3 gives the full variable domain: EPEVTQTPSHQVTQMGQEVILRCVPISNHLYFYWYRQILGQKVEFLVSFYNNEISEKSEIFDDQFSVERPDGSNFTLKIRSTKLEDSAMYFCASSEWPGTTEAFFGQGTRLTVV.

Regarding this clonotype: A much larger clone differs from this one at a single base, so this may be a read error. The CDR3 DNA reads as TGTGCCAGCAGTGAATGGACAGGGGGCGCAGATACGCAGTATTTT. This codes for CASSEWTGGADTQYF. V and J are TRBV2 and TRBJ2-3, with 11 bases that match TRBD1. The trim removed 2 bases at V and 4 bases at J, leaving 2 bases unmatched. There are 15 residues in the CDR3. Germline CDR1 and CDR2: SNHLY and FYNNEI. Looking up the rest from reference TRBV2 and TRBJ2-3 gives the full variable domain: EPEVTQTPSHQVTQMGQEVILRCVPISNHLYFYWYRQILGQKVEFLVSFYNNEISEKSEIFDDQFSVERPDGSNFTLKIRSTKLEDSAMYFCASSEWTGGADTQYFGPGTRLTVL.

This rearrangement joins TRBV24-1 to TRBJ1-2; D ambiguous. The V gene lost 6 bases and the J gene lost 0 bases, with 7 bases spanning the gap. The CDR3 has 13 residues. Germline CDR1 is KGHDR and CDR2 is SFDVKD. This chain's CDR3 is CATSSEANYGYTF. CDR3 bases: TGTGCCACCAGTTCCGAGGCTAACTATGGCTACACCTTC.

The chain has TRBV10-1 and TRBJ1-5; TRBD1 matches 9 bases. The V segment lost 6 bases and the J segment 0 bases; nucleotides outside the gene matches: 12. In germline, CDR1 is WNHNN, CDR2 SYGVQD (reference sequence). The CDR3 consists of 18 residues. CDR3 bases: TGCGCCAGCAGACCAGCGGGACAGGGCCGATATAGCAATCAGCCCCAGCATTTT. Protein sequence: CASRPAGQGRYSNQPQHF.

On this clonotype itself: The junction and the germline gene differ at one end; a read error may be behind it. The V gene is TRBV7-7, the J gene TRBJ2-3; D ambiguous. The V gene's germline CDR1 is SSHAT and CDR2 FNYEAQ (reference sequence). The CDR3 contains 15 residues. The CDR3 loop reads CASSLLAASTDTQYF. CDR3 bases: TGTGCTAGCAGCTTACTGGCGGCTAGCACAGATACGCAGTATTTT. Full variable domain (remainder filled in from reference TRBV7-7 and TRBJ2-3): GAGVSQSPRYKVTKRGQDVTLRCDPISSHATLYWYQQALGQGPEFLTYFNYEAQPDKSGLPSDRFSAERPEGSISTLTIQRTEQRDSAMYRCASSLLAASTDTQYFGPGTRLTVL.

The rearrangement uses TRBV7-2 and TRBJ2-7; D may be TRBD2 (5 bases). With 2 bases removed from V and 5 bases from J, the gap between germline ends came to 10 bases. CDR3 length: 13 residues. CDR1 and CDR2 (germline): SGHTA, FQGNSA. CDR3 coding DNA: TGTGCCAGCAGCTTAACTAGTGGGCACGAGCAGTACTTC. Translating it yields CASSLTSGHEQYF.

The rearrangement uses TRBV29-1 and TRBJ1-3, with 7 bases fitting TRBD1. Germline loops: CDR1 SQVTM, CDR2 ANQGSEA. This CDR3 region has 12 residues. With V trimmed by 4 bases and J by 8 bases, 5 bases remained unmatched. The CDR3 DNA sequence: TGCAGCGTTGCGGTACAGGGGCACACCATATATTTT. Its protein is CSVAVQGHTIYF.

This clonotype appeared a single time. The chain has TRBV5-1 and TRBJ2-1, with 10 bases that match TRBD1. V trimming: 3 bases; J trimming: 3 bases; junction bases outside the gene matches: 3. CDR1 and CDR2 (germline): SGHRS, YFSETQ. The CDR3 has 15 residues. In DNA, the CDR3 is TGCGCCAGCAGCTCCTGGGACAGGGGCTACAATGAGCAGTTCTTC. This codes for CASSSWDRGYNEQFF.

Comment on this clonotype: One junction end does not reproduce the germline sequence, and a read error may be involved. The rearrangement links TRBV5-5 to TRBJ2-7, with no clear D. The CDR3 runs 15 residues. Germline loops: CDR1 SGHKS, CDR2 YYEKEE (reference sequence). The CDR3 bases are TGCGCCAGCAGCTTGGAGATAGGCAAAGACTACGAGCAGTACTTC. Its translation: CASSLEIGKDYEQYF.

This clonotype was seen at least ten times. The J gene is TRBJ2-3, the V gene TRBV11-2; D assignment may be TRBD1 or TRBD2 (5 bases each). The CDR3 extends over 15 amino acids. Germline CDR1 reads SGHAT; CDR2 reads FQNNGV. The germline V and J ends were trimmed by 0 bases and 4 bases, with 11 bases remaining between them. As DNA, the CDR3 is TGTGCCAGCAGCTTAGAAACGCAGGGAGCAGATACGCAGTATTTT. Protein sequence: CASSLETQGADTQYF.

The chain combines TRBV9 with TRBJ2-7; 11 nucleotides match TRBD2. CDR3 length equals 15 residues. V was clipped by 0 bases and J by 7 bases; unmatched bases: 6. In germline, CDR1 is SGDLS, CDR2 YYNGEE. In DNA form, the CDR3 reads TGTGCCAGCAGCGTAGGGGGACTAGCGGAGGGGGAGCAGTACTTC. Its protein is CASSVGGLAEGEQYF. Looking up the rest from reference TRBV9 and TRBJ2-7 gives the full variable domain: DSGVTQTPKHLITATGQRVTLRCSPRSGDLSVYWYQQSLDQGLQFLIQYYNGEERAKGNILERFSAQQFPDLHSELNLSSLELGDSALYFCASSVGGLAEGEQYFGPGTRLTVT.

This clonotype was picked up a small number of times. This chain uses TRBV20-1 with TRBJ1-1; no clear D gene. The CDR3 consists of 12 residues. Germline CDR1 is DFQATT and CDR2 is SNEGSKA (reference sequence). V was trimmed by 4 bases and J by 4 bases, leaving 10 bases between them. The CDR3 loop reads CSAKEGGTEAFF. CDR3 coding DNA: TGCAGTGCTAAGGAAGGTGGCACTGAAGCTTTCTTT.

This clonotype was picked up many times. The chain carries TRBV7-3 and TRBJ2-2, with D possibly called TRBD1 or TRBD2 (8 bases each). Trimming left V 6 bases short and J 2 bases short, with 22 bases between. Germline V gene sequence: CDR1 SGHTA, CDR2 FQGTGA. The CDR3 loop spans 18 amino acids. CDR3 in amino acids: CASSDGGGTGLNTGELFF. CDR3 bases: TGTGCCAGCAGTGACGGGGGGGGGACAGGCCTAAACACCGGGGAGCTGTTTTTT.

This chain links TRBV7-8 with TRBJ2-3; D remains ambiguous. This CDR3 contains 14 residues. Between the trimmed V and J ends, which lost 0 bases and 4 bases, there was a span of 8 bases. Per the germline V gene, CDR1 is SGHVS and CDR2 is FQNEAQ. Here the CDR3 reads CASSLAPLADTQYF. CDR3 nucleotides: TGTGCCAGCAGCTTAGCCCCCCTGGCAGATACGCAGTATTTT.

The chain's CDR3 is CASSTRGLTNYGYTF. DNA for the CDR3: TGTGCCAGCAGCACACGGGGACTGACTAACTATGGCTACACCTTC. This chain uses TRBV7-2 with TRBJ1-2; perhaps TRBD1 as D (5 bases). The germline gives CDR1 SGHTA, CDR2 FQGNSA. The CDR3 consists of 15 residues. Trimming removed 5 bases from V and 0 bases from J, with 13 bases in between.

This clonotype was counted a few times. This rearrangement joins TRBV15 to TRBJ2-5, with a possible D match to TRBD1 (5 bases). The length of the CDR3 is 12 residues. CDR1 is LNHNV and CDR2 is YYDKDF in the germline V gene (reference sequence). The germline V and J ends were trimmed by 0 bases and 7 bases, with 6 bases remaining between them. The CDR3 reads CATSRDQGTQYF. CDR3 nucleotide sequence: TGTGCCACCAGCAGAGATCAGGGGACCCAGTACTTC. Full variable domain (outside the CDR3, taken from reference TRBV15 and TRBJ2-5): DAMVIQNPRYQVTQFGKPVTLSCSQTLNHNVMYWYQQKSSQAPKLLFHYYDKDFNNEADTPDNFQSRRPNTSFCFLDIRSPGLGDTAMYLCATSRDQGTQYFGPGTRLLVL.